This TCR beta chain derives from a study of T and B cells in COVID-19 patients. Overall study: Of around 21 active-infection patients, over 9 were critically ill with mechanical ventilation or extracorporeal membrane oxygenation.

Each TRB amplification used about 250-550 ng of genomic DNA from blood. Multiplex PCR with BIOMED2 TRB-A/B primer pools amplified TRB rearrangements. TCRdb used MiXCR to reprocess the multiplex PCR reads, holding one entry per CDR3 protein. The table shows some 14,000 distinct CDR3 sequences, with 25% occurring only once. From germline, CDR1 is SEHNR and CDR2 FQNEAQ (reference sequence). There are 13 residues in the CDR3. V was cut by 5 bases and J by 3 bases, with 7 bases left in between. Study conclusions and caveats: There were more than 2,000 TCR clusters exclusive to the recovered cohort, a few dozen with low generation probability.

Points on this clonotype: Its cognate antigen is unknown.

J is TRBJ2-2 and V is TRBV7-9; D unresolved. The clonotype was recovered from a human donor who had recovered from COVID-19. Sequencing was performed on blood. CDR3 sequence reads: CASSGRYTGELFF. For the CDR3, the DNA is TGTGCCAGCAGCGGAAGATACACCGGGGAGCTGTTTTTT.